This entry describes one T cell receptor (beta chain). At survey level, the immunoSEQ assay was run in its v3.0 version. Profiling relied on immunoSEQ multiplex PCR, and the TCRdb table lists in-frame clones only, not all of them. Here the sample spans 15,000 to 20,000 clones, roughly 87% being singletons. Trimming removed 3 bases from V and 10 bases from J, with 13 bases in between. Per germline, CDR1 SGHTA and CDR2 FQGNSA. The CDR3 length is 12 residues. These data belong to a study of long-term antiretroviral therapy in people with HIV. The specimen comprised unsorted PBMCs, sampled 2.1 years after starting antiretroviral therapy. V usage is TRBV7-2 and J usage is TRBJ2-7; D ambiguous. The clonotype comes from a young man with HIV. The CDR3 reads CASSFSLADQYF. The CDR3 region has the DNA TGTGCCAGCAGCTTTTCACTCGCCGATCAGTACTTC. The variable domain in full, completed from reference TRBV7-2 and TRBJ2-7, reads GAGVSQSPSNKVTEKGKDVELRCDPISGHTALYWYRQSLGQGLEFLIYFQGNSAPDKSGLPSDRFSAERTGGSVSTLTIQRTQQEDSAVYLCASSFSLADQYFGPGTRLTVT.